This T cell receptor beta chain was recovered during a study of T cell responses to AZD1222 COVID-19 vaccine. The CDR3 totals 12 residues. Germline CDR1 WSHSY, CDR2 SAAADI. V was shortened by 10 bases and J by 2 bases, with 11 bases between the two germline ends. Assay used: immunoSEQ multiplex PCR; TCRdb lists only in-frame clones, some missing. This sample has tens of thousands of clones; about nine tenths occur once, and the top ten carry 4.5% to 6%. The rearrangement uses TRBV10-2 and TRBJ1-2, with a tentative D call TRBD1 (6 bases). This sequence originates from an adult in good health. The sequenced sample was peripheral blood, obtained on day 0 of AZD1222 vaccination. CDR3 loop: CATQGQNYGYTF. In DNA, the CDR3 is TGCGCCACCCAGGGGCAGAACTATGGCTACACCTTC.